This T cell receptor beta chain derives from a study of blood T cell repertoires in COVID-19. Measured with immunoSEQ multiplex PCR; TCRdb has only the in-frame clones, and not every one. The data hold 5,000 to 6,000 clones, with 80% to 90% observed a single time. The germline V gene encodes CDR1 LGHDT and CDR2 YNNKEL (reference sequence). The CDR3 is 16 residues long. Trimming removed 0 bases from V and 3 bases from J; junction bases left unmatched: 1. The sequence was obtained from a human donor in a cohort sampled during active COVID-19. V usage is TRBV3-1 (or the pseudogene TRBV3-2) and J usage is TRBJ2-3, with 12 bases matching TRBD2. Sample: peripheral blood. CDR3 sequence reads: CASSQDTSGGTDTQYF. CDR3 coding DNA: TGTGCCAGCAGCCAAGATACTAGCGGGGGGACAGATACGCAGTATTTT.